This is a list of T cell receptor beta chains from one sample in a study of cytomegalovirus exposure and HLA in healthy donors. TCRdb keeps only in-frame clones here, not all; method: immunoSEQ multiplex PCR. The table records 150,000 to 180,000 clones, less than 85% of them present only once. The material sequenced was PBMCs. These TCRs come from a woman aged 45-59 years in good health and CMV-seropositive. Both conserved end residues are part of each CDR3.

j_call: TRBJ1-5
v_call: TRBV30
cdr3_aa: CAWSVGRGGNQPQHF

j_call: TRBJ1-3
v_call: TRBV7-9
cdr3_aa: CASSARGGNTIYF

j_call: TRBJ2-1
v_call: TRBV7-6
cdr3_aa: CASSFGTEGEQFF

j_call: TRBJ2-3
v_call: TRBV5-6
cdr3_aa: CASSLGLAATDTQYF

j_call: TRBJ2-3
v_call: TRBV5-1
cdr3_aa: CASSLGPLAGGTDTQYF

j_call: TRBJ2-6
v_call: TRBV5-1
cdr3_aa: CASSSQPGYGRTGANVLTF

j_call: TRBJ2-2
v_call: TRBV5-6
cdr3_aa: CASSFRSSTGELFF

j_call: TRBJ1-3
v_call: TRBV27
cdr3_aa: CASRSSGNTIYF

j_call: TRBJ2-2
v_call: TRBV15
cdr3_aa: CATSSDTSNTGELFF

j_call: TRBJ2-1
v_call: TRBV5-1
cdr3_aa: CASSLVTSENNEQFF

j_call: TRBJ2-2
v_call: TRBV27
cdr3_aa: CASTPQGALTGELFF

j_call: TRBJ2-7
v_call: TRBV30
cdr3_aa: CAWSVLLGGPYEQYF

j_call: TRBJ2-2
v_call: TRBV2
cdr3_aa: CASSRSRGTGELFF

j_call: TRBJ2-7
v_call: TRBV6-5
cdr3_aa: CASSERTGVPEQYF

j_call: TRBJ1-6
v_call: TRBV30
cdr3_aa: CARRDRTNSPLHF

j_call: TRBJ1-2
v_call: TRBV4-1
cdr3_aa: CASSQVSGGYGYTF

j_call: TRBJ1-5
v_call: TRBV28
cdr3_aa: CASSRRGQGTRNQPQHF

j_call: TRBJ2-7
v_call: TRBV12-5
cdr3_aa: CASGPGTAYEQYF

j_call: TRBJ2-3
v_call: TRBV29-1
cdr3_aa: CSVLRTSGGSTDTQYF

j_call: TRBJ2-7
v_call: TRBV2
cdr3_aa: CASRPPGTSPAEQYF

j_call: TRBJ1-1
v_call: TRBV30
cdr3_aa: CAWRTTGQGAKDTEAFF

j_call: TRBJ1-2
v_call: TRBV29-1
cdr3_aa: CSVEARTGHYYGYTF

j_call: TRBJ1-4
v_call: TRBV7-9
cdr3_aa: CSSSLGGQKLFF

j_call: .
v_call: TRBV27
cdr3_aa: CASSLGGSYEQYF

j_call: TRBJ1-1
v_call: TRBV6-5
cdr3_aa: CASTGTGDGAEAFF

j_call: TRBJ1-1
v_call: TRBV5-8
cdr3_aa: CASSRRTGNTEAFF

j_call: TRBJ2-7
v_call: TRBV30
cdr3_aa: CAWSGSLSSYEQYF

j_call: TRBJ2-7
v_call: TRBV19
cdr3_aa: CASSIVQGSYEQYF

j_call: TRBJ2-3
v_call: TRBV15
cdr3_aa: CATSGYYKGADTQYF